This passage covers 23 T cell receptor beta chains from one sample sequenced in a study of T-cell memory formation after mild COVID-19. TCRdb used MiXCR to reprocess the 5' RACE reads, holding one entry per CDR3 protein. The sample lists about 320,000 distinct CDR3 sequences; around 15% were seen once. Sequenced: PBMCs or a T cell subset sorted from them (not recorded which). All receptors derive from a man aged 18 to 30 who had mild COVID-19 (a few samples of this study predate the infection). Cell type and time point are not known.

This clonotype was counted at least ten times. J is TRBJ2-2 and V is TRBV6-5; TRBD1 is a possible D gene (6 bases). In germline, CDR1 is MNHEY, CDR2 SVGAGI. The CDR3 is 15 amino acids. V was shortened by 5 bases and J by 5 bases, with 15 bases between the two germline ends. CDR3 DNA sequence: TGTGCCAGCAGTCCCCGGCAGGGGCCGACCGGGGAGCTGTTTTTT. Translation gives CASSPRQGPTGELFF.

This clonotype was counted many times. The rearrangement uses TRBV5-4 and TRBJ2-5; 12 nucleotides align to TRBD2. Germline CDR1 SGHNT, CDR2 YYREEE (reference sequence). The V gene end was trimmed by 4 bases and the J gene end by 2 bases; junction bases not matched to a gene: 3. The CDR3 totals 15 residues. CDR3 coding DNA: TGTGCCAGCAGCCTGACTAGCGGGGGTCAAGAGACCCAGTACTTC. Translation gives CASSLTSGGQETQYF.

This clonotype was seen a few times. The chain couples TRBV6-1 to TRBJ2-2; possible D gene TRBD1, 5 bases. Germline CDR1 MNHNS, CDR2 SASEGT. The CDR3 runs to 14 residues. The ends were cut back, 3 bases at V and 7 bases at J, with 12 bases in the middle. CDR3 sequence (DNA): TGTGCCAGCAGTGAGAGCAGGGCCAGCGGGGAGCTGTTTTTT. Protein product: CASSESRASGELFF.

The chain uses TRBV7-2 and TRBJ1-4, with 12 bases identical to TRBD1. Trimming removed 2 bases from V and 6 bases from J; junction bases left unmatched: 10. The CDR3 has 18 amino acids. CDR1 SGHTA and CDR2 FQGNSA come from the germline V gene. Written as DNA, the CDR3 is TGTGCCAGCAGCTTAACCTCCCCCGGGACAGGGGGCGATGAAAAACTGTTTTTT. Its protein product is CASSLTSPGTGGDEKLFF. Supplemented by reference TRBV7-2 and TRBJ1-4, the full variable domain reads GAGVSQSPSNKVTEKGKDVELRCDPISGHTALYWYRQSLGQGLEFLIYFQGNSAPDKSGLPSDRFSAERTGGSVSTLTIQRTQQEDSAVYLCASSLTSPGTGGDEKLFFGSGTQLSVL.

J is TRBJ1-2 and V is TRBV5-1; the match to TRBD1 covers 8 bases. The CDR3 covers 14 residues. J gave up 7 bases and V 4 bases, and 9 bases lay outside the gene matches. The germline CDR1 and CDR2 sequences are SGHRS and YFSETQ. Here the CDR3 DNA reads TGCGCCAGCAGCGCCACCTGGACAGGGAGTGGCTACACCTTC. It specifies CASSATWTGSGYTF.

A few counts support this clonotype. The V call is TRBV7-3, the J call TRBJ2-3; TRBD2 matches 15 bases. The ends lost 5 bases at V and 4 bases at J; junction bases unmatched: 4. Germline CDR1 SGHTA, CDR2 FQGTGA. The CDR3 extends over 16 amino acids. Written as DNA, the CDR3 is TGTGCCAGCAGCCGCGGGACTAGCGGGGGGTCAGATACGCAGTATTTT. This sequence encodes CASSRGTSGGSDTQYF.

In its sample, this clonotype was seen a few times. The chain couples TRBV7-3 to TRBJ2-7, with a tentative D call TRBD2 (6 bases). V lost 2 bases to trimming and J lost 6 bases, with 17 bases between them. The CDR3 length is 15 residues. Germline values: CDR1 SGHTA, CDR2 FQGTGA. CDR3 sequence reads: CASSLAGTTGREQYF. In DNA form, the CDR3 reads TGTGCCAGCAGCTTAGCGGGGACCACTGGGCGCGAGCAGTACTTC.

The chain recombines TRBV12-3 or TRBV12-4 with TRBJ1-5; 7 bases map to TRBD1. The CDR3 runs to 14 residues. The trim removed 6 bases at V and 6 bases at J, leaving 8 bases unmatched. The CDR3 sequence is CASSSPPGGQPQHF. CDR3 in DNA: TGTGCCAGCAGCTCCCCACCAGGGGGTCAGCCCCAGCATTTT.

The chain recombines TRBV7-9 with TRBJ2-1; a weak D match, TRBD2 (5 bases). CDR1 SEHNR and CDR2 FQNEAQ come from the germline V gene (reference sequence). Trimming left V 5 bases short and J 2 bases short, with 13 bases between. The CDR3 length is 15 residues. The CDR3 here is CASSLRLQPYNEQFF. In DNA, the CDR3 is TGTGCCAGCAGCCTCAGACTACAACCCTACAATGAGCAGTTCTTC.

The J gene is TRBJ1-4, the V gene TRBV4-3; possible D gene TRBD1, 5 bases. This CDR3 region has 16 residues. Looked up from germline, CDR1 is LGHNA and CDR2 is YSLEER. Trimming took off 0 bases at V and 8 bases at J, with 16 bases between the two ends. CDR3 in amino acids: CASSQDLAQGGEKLFF. CDR3 DNA sequence: TGCGCCAGCAGCCAAGATCTGGCCCAGGGCGGGGAAAAACTGTTTTTT.

This clonotype was seen a handful of times. This chain uses TRBV29-1 with TRBJ1-2; D unresolved. CDR3 length: 12 residues. The V end lost 6 bases, the J end lost 6 bases, and 14 bases lay between the germline ends. Germline assignment: CDR1 SQVTM and CDR2 ANQGSEA. This chain's CDR3 is CSVEATTNGYTF. For the CDR3, the DNA is TGCAGCGTCGAGGCTACTACTAATGGCTACACCTTC.

In its sample, this clonotype was seen a few times. V and J are TRBV20-1 and TRBJ2-7, with D possibly being TRBD1 or TRBD2 (7 bases each). The CDR3 is 14 residues long. Trimming pared 3 bases from V and 4 bases from J, leaving 16 bases between. Per the germline V gene, CDR1 is DFQATT and CDR2 is SNEGSKA (reference sequence). The DNA for the CDR3 is TGCAGTGCTAGTTCAGGGGGACTATCGTACGAGCAGTACGTC. It codes for CSASSGGLSYEQYV.

The CDR3 reads CASSTEGWNGYTF. The CDR3 DNA sequence: TGCGCCAGCAGTACTGAGGGATGGAATGGCTACACCTTC. The chain is built from TRBV5-1 and TRBJ1-2; D unresolved. The germline V and J ends were trimmed by 5 bases and 6 bases, with 14 bases remaining between them. The CDR3 totals 13 residues. Germline V gives CDR1 SGHRS, CDR2 YFSETQ.

This clonotype has a handful of counts. The chain recombines TRBV21-1 with TRBJ2-7; the table's D call, TRBD1, was not checked against the DNA. TRBV21-1 is a pseudogene. CDR3 length equals 16 residues. The CDR3 is CASSSYDRSLISEQYF. The CDR3 DNA sequence: TGTGCCAGCAGCTCCTATGACAGGTCTTTGATCAGTGAGCAGTACTTC.

The rearrangement joins TRBV11-2 to TRBJ1-6; possibly TRBD1 for D (6 bases). Germline V gives CDR1 SGHAT, CDR2 FQNNGV. Trimming stripped 5 bases from V and 8 bases from J, with 16 bases between. This CDR3 is 15 amino acids long. In DNA, the CDR3 is TGTGCCAGCAGCCGGACAGCGGACGGTTATTCACCCCTCCACTTT. It specifies CASSRTADGYSPLHF.

This clonotype has ten or more counts. The CDR3 spells CASSQEGTETGELFF. The CDR3 region has the DNA TGCGCCAGCAGCCAAGAGGGGACAGAGACCGGGGAGCTGTTTTTT. The chain uses TRBV4-1 and TRBJ2-2, with TRBD1 matching 7 bases. Germline-derived CDR1 and CDR2 are MGHRA and YSYEKL. Trimming at V came to 0 bases and at J to 5 bases, leaving 3 bases not matched to a gene. CDR3 length equals 15 residues.

This clonotype was seen at least ten times. The rearrangement links TRBV10-3 to TRBJ2-5; the match to TRBD1 covers 8 bases. Germline CDR1 ENHRY, CDR2 SYGVKD. The CDR3 spans 11 residues. Trimming removed 10 bases from V and 9 bases from J; junction bases left unmatched: 7. The CDR3, as DNA: TGTGCCACCGGACAGGGAATGGCCCAGTACTTC. This translates into CATGQGMAQYF.

The CDR3 here is CASSLDGGAYRNPQYV. The CDR3 nucleotides are TGCGCCAGCAGCTTGGATGGGGGGGCTTACAGAAACCCGCAGTACGTC. This rearrangement joins TRBV5-1 to TRBJ2-7; the D gene is possibly TRBD2 (7 bases). The CDR3 extends over 16 amino acids. V shed 0 bases and J shed 9 bases, with 22 bases lying between them. The germline V gene encodes CDR1 SGHRS and CDR2 YFSETQ.

The rearrangement uses TRBV7-4 and TRBJ2-2; D ambiguous. The CDR3 extends over 15 amino acids. Trimming shortened V by 11 bases and J by 4 bases, and 20 bases separated the two germline ends. Germline loops: CDR1 SGHVT, CDR2 SQSDAQ. CDR3 coding DNA: TGTGCCTCCCTAGTGGGGTTCTCGAGCACCGGGGAGCTGTTTTTT. It yields the protein CASLVGFSSTGELFF.

The chain is built from TRBV6-5 and TRBJ2-2; TRBD1 aligns across 7 bases. Germline V gives CDR1 MNHEY, CDR2 SVGAGI. V lost 0 bases to trimming and J lost 11 bases; unmatched junction nucleotides: 3. This CDR3 contains 13 residues. CDR3 nucleotides: TGTGCCAGCAGTTACTCGAGGACAGGCGAGCTGTTTTTT. It is translated as CASSYSRTGELFF.

This chain connects TRBV5-1 to TRBJ1-2; 7 positions match TRBD1. Germline loops: CDR1 SGHRS, CDR2 YFSETQ. This CDR3 spans 15 amino acids. The V gene end was trimmed by 5 bases and the J gene end by 8 bases; junction bases not matched to a gene: 15. CDR3 in amino acids: CASSSRTGESHGYTF. Written as DNA, the CDR3 is TGCGCCAGCAGTAGTCGGACAGGCGAAAGTCACGGCTACACCTTC.

This clonotype was seen a handful of times. The chain is built from TRBV4-3 and TRBJ2-3, with D unclear. This CDR3 is 14 amino acids long. With 0 bases removed from V and 1 base from J, the gap between germline ends came to 5 bases. Germline-derived CDR1 and CDR2 are LGHNA and YSLEER. The CDR3 DNA reads as TGCGCCAGCAGCCAAGATATTCGCACAGATACGCAGTATTTT. This translates into CASSQDIRTDTQYF.

V usage is TRBV7-9 and J usage is TRBJ2-7; the D gene is possibly TRBD2 (5 bases). V was trimmed by 7 bases and J by 0 bases, leaving 13 bases between them. Germline V gene data show CDR1 as SEHNR and CDR2 as FQNEAQ (reference sequence). The CDR3 extends over 14 amino acids. The CDR3 sequence: CASTSAEGSYEQYF. CDR3 nucleotide sequence: TGTGCCAGCACTTCCGCTGAGGGCTCCTACGAGCAGTACTTC.